This T cell receptor beta chain stems from a study of human T cells and chemical hapten exposure. TCRdb recomputed calls from the RACE reads with MiXCR, one row per CDR3 protein. The profile shows 60,000 to 70,000 distinct CDR3 sequences, about 10% of them singletons. The time point was: pre-sensitization, week 0. The treatment denotes: therapeutic diphenylcyclopropenone sensitization with weekly scalp DPC. Germline V gene lookup returns CDR1 DFQATT and CDR2 SNEGSKA (reference sequence). Trimming cost V 3 bases and J 8 bases; bases outside gene matches: 4. The CDR3 is made up of 14 amino acids. The source material was whole blood, sampled in connection with sensitization to the hapten diphenylcyclopropenone (DPC). J is TRBJ2-1 and V is TRBV20-1; 13 bases line up with TRBD2. This clonotype was obtained from a woman between 50 and 59 years old with alopecia areata. Some clones in this sample may be carry-over from other donors' samples. CDR3 protein: CSARRTSGSYEQFF. The CDR3 DNA reads as TGCAGTGCTAGGAGGACTAGCGGGAGTTATGAGCAGTTCTTC.